Following are 9 T cell receptor beta chains from one sample sequenced in a study of blood T cell repertoires in COVID-19. Libraries were prepared by immunoSEQ multiplex PCR; TCRdb keeps only in-frame clonotypes and omits some of them. The sample consists of around 400,000 clones, just over 90% of them appearing once. The sequenced sample was PBMCs or T cells enriched from blood (not recorded which). Receptors were obtained from a woman between 40 and 55 years old who had been exposed to COVID-19.

Only a few counts were recorded for this clone. The rearrangement joins TRBV6-5 to TRBJ1-1, with a possible D match to TRBD1 (6 bases). The ends were cut back, 7 bases at V and 5 bases at J, with 14 bases in the middle. Germline CDR1 is MNHEY and CDR2 is SVGAGI. This CDR3 is 13 amino acids long. This chain's CDR3 is CASTGRGETEAFF. In nucleotides, the CDR3 is TGTGCCAGCACTGGCAGGGGAGAGACTGAAGCTTTCTTT.

The V call is TRBV3-1 (or the pseudogene TRBV3-2), the J call TRBJ1-1; 7 nucleotides match TRBD1. CDR3 length: 14 residues. Germline loops: CDR1 LGHDT, CDR2 YNNKEL (reference sequence). V lost 0 bases, J lost 9 bases, and 7 bases stayed unmatched. The CDR3 loop reads CASSQEGQGGQAFF. For the CDR3, the DNA is TGTGCCAGCAGCCAAGAGGGGCAAGGGGGCCAAGCTTTCTTT.

The chain uses TRBV9 and TRBJ1-1; D gene ambiguous. Trimming removed 0 bases at V and 3 bases at J, with 12 bases between. The CDR3 length is 15 residues. Germline CDR1 is SGDLS and CDR2 is YYNGEE. The CDR3 region has the DNA TGTGCCAGCAGCGTAGGTCCCGAGGGTGACACTGAAGCTTTCTTT. Encoded protein: CASSVGPEGDTEAFF.

The chain recombines TRBV7-9 with TRBJ1-2, with D possibly TRBD1 on 5 matching bases. The length of the CDR3 is 13 residues. Germline lookup yields CDR1 SEHNR and CDR2 FQNEAQ (reference sequence). V lost 1 base to trimming and J lost 5 bases, with 8 bases between them. For the CDR3, the DNA is TGTGCCAGCAGCTTAGGACAGTTGTATGGCTACACCTTC. It yields the protein CASSLGQLYGYTF.

This clone was counted between two and nine times. The V and J genes are TRBV6-4 and TRBJ2-3; D gene unclear. Germline CDR1 MRHNA, CDR2 SNTAGT. CDR3 length: 14 amino acids. V dropped 2 bases and J dropped 4 bases, with 10 bases sitting between them. The CDR3 sequence is CASSDGGGSDTQYF. CDR3 coding DNA: TGTGCCAGCAGTGACGGTGGCGGATCAGATACGCAGTATTTT.

The chain uses TRBV29-1 and TRBJ1-2; D is uncertain. The CDR3 length is 13 residues. Germline CDR1 and CDR2: SQVTM and ANQGSEA. The V end lost 2 bases, the J end lost 4 bases, and 11 bases lay between the germline ends. This chain's CDR3 is CSVESAGLYGYTF. The CDR3 DNA is TGCAGCGTTGAATCGGCAGGTCTCTATGGCTACACCTTC.

The rearrangement uses TRBV24-1 and TRBJ2-2; TRBD2 matches 10 bases. V shed 5 bases and J 8 bases; nucleotides not matched to a gene: 7. This CDR3 is built from 15 residues. Germline V gene lookup returns CDR1 KGHDR and CDR2 SFDVKD. The CDR3 sequence: CATSVASGSPGELFF. The DNA for the CDR3 is TGTGCCACCAGTGTGGCTAGCGGGAGTCCGGGGGAGCTGTTTTTT.

The chain has TRBV10-2 and TRBJ1-2, with D possibly matching TRBD1 (6 bases). The germline V gene has CDR1 WSHSY and CDR2 SAAADI. Trimming removed 4 bases from V and 6 bases from J, with 15 bases in between. The CDR3 totals 14 residues. The CDR3 DNA sequence: TGCGCCAGCAGTGCGGGGGGGCCCTTAAATGGCTACACCTTC. Amino acids: CASSAGGPLNGYTF.

This chain connects TRBV19 to TRBJ2-2; D not resolved. Germline CDR1 and CDR2: LNHDA and SQIVND (reference sequence). This CDR3 spans 14 amino acids. The V end lost 7 bases, the J end lost 2 bases, and 11 bases lay between the germline ends. CDR3 sequence reads: CASKVAPNTGELFF. The CDR3 nucleotides read TGTGCCAGTAAGGTAGCTCCTAACACCGGGGAGCTGTTTTTT.